Listed below are T cell receptor beta chains from one sample, sequenced in a study of cytomegalovirus exposure and HLA in healthy donors. Method: immunoSEQ multiplex PCR; TCRdb's copy keeps in-frame clones and lacks some. The sample has about 190,000 clones; about 77% are singletons. Input material: PBMCs. Receptor source: a woman in her 30s in good health and CMV-seropositive. CDR3s include the opening cysteine and the closing phenylalanine or tryptophan. Fields, in order: V gene, CDR3 protein.

v_gene: TRBV19
CDR3aa: CASSPWTKGRPNQPQHF

v_gene: TRBV19
CDR3aa: CASSPDRGGGRDEKLFF

v_gene: TRBV28
CDR3aa: CASRGHSNQPQHF

v_gene: TRBV5-6
CDR3aa: CASSSRQGFYSPLHF

v_gene: TRBV19
CDR3aa: CASSIGLGNRYGYTF

v_gene: TRBV30
CDR3aa: CAWSITTGQETQYF

v_gene: TRBV23-1
CDR3aa: CASSRGGGVKNTEAFF

v_gene: TRBV18
CDR3aa: CASSPGRNTYEQYF

v_gene: TRBV19
CDR3aa: CASSILLAGGTDTQYF

v_gene: TRBV4-2
CDR3aa: CASSQEGGTGELFF

v_gene: TRBV27
CDR3aa: CASRRQGLDNEQFF

v_gene: TRBV10-3
CDR3aa: CAISESGGVYGYTF

v_gene: TRBV4-2
CDR3aa: CASSPGGQLNTEAFF